These 5 T cell receptor beta chains share one sample of origin, sequenced in a study of T cells in Graves' hyperthyroidism and ophthalmopathy. Amplified TCR beta CDR3 regions derived from RNA transcripts. The HTBI primer set drove a first-round RT-PCR of the TCR CDR3. Each CDR3 protein gets one entry after TCRdb re-called the multiplex PCR reads with MiXCR. This table holds a few hundred thousand distinct CDR3 sequences, 15% to 20% found once. Sequencing was carried out using blood. Receptor source: a man aged 35-49 years with Graves' hyperthyroidism.

The chain recombines TRBV18 with TRBJ1-1; weak D call: TRBD1 (5 bases). Germline lookup yields CDR1 KGHSH and CDR2 LQKENI. Trimming took off 2 bases at V and 1 base at J, with 20 bases between the two ends. This CDR3 has 18 amino acids. DNA of the CDR3: TGTGCCAGCTCACCATGGGGCAGGGCAACCTCGGCGAACACTGAAGCTTTCTTT. It is translated as CASSPWGRATSANTEAFF.

This clonotype was picked up many times. The chain couples TRBV7-9 to TRBJ1-2, with TRBD1 as a possible D gene (5 bases). Germline-derived CDR1 and CDR2 are SEHNR and FQNEAQ (reference sequence). Trimming pared 8 bases from V and 2 bases from J, leaving 15 bases between. This CDR3 is built from 14 residues. Here the CDR3 reads CASSFPTVNYGYTF. The DNA for the CDR3 is TGTGCCAGCTCATTCCCGACAGTAAACTATGGCTACACCTTC. Together with reference TRBV7-9 and TRBJ1-2, the CDR3 gives the full variable domain: DTGVSQNPRHKITKRGQNVTFRCDPISEHNRLYWYRQTLGQGPEFLTYFQNEAQLEKSRLLSDRFSAERPKGSFSTLEIQRTEQGDSAMYLCASSFPTVNYGYTFGSGTRLTVV.

This sequence joins TRBV2 and TRBJ2-1; 8 positions agree with TRBD1. CDR3 length equals 17 residues. CDR1 and CDR2 (germline): SNHLY, FYNNEI. Trimming at V came to 3 bases and at J to 0 bases, leaving 7 bases not matched to a gene. CDR3 sequence reads: CASSDRTGTSSYNEQFF. In DNA form, the CDR3 reads TGTGCCAGCAGTGACCGGACAGGGACCAGCTCCTACAATGAGCAGTTCTTC.

This clonotype was detected a few times. The V gene is TRBV28, the J gene TRBJ1-5; TRBD1 matches 12 bases. Germline CDR1 and CDR2: MDHEN and SYDVKM. The CDR3 has 14 amino acids. The J segment lost 6 bases and the V segment lost 6 bases, leaving 3 bases of the junction unmatched. The CDR3: CASSRDRGRQPQHF. CDR3 nucleotide sequence: TGTGCCAGCAGCCGGGACAGGGGGCGTCAGCCCCAGCATTTT.

This clonotype has at least ten counts. This rearrangement joins TRBV5-1 to TRBJ1-1; D is undetermined. Germline V gene lookup returns CDR1 SGHRS and CDR2 YFSETQ. The CDR3 sequence is 15 residues long. The germline V and J ends were trimmed by 4 bases and 3 bases, with 16 bases remaining between them. CDR3: CASSAPSGKYTEAFF. DNA of the CDR3: TGCGCCAGCAGCGCCCCGTCGGGAAAATACACTGAAGCTTTCTTT. The whole variable domain, remainder taken from reference TRBV5-1 and TRBJ1-1, is KAGVTQTPRYLIKTRGQQVTLSCSPISGHRSVSWYQQTPGQGLQFLFEYFSETQRNKGNFPGRFSGRQFSNSRSEMNVSTLELGDSALYLCASSAPSGKYTEAFFGQGTRLTVV.